This T cell receptor (beta chain) was observed in a study of CXCR3-negative and CXCR3-positive naive CD8 T cells. Points from the study as a whole: CXCR3-positive naive cells had more hydrophobic TRB CDR3s than CXCR3-negative naive cells. Comparably high diversity was seen in both naive subsets, and much lower diversity in memory CD8+ cells.

Per CD8+ T cell subset, triplicate sorts of some 280,000 cells each were done. cDNA libraries for TRB were generated by 5' RACE incorporating UMI labels. Reprocessing the 5' RACE reads, TCRdb reports a single entry for every CDR3 protein and omits DNA. Across around 88,000 distinct CDR3 sequences, the top ten clones capture about 1.1% of the sample. Notes on this clonotype: The target antigen is unknown.

The TCR comes from a human donor in good health. Some clones in this sample may be carry-over from other donors' samples. The specimen sequenced was naive CXCR3+ CD8+ T cells from blood. The subset is: CD45RO-CCR7+CD27+CD95- naive CD8+ T cells expressing CXCR3 (TNR3+).

CDR3 in amino acids: CASSLAGYNQPQHF. The chain recombines TRBV7-2 with TRBJ1-5. Germline V gives CDR1 SGHTA, CDR2 FQGNSA. The CDR3 has 14 amino acids.